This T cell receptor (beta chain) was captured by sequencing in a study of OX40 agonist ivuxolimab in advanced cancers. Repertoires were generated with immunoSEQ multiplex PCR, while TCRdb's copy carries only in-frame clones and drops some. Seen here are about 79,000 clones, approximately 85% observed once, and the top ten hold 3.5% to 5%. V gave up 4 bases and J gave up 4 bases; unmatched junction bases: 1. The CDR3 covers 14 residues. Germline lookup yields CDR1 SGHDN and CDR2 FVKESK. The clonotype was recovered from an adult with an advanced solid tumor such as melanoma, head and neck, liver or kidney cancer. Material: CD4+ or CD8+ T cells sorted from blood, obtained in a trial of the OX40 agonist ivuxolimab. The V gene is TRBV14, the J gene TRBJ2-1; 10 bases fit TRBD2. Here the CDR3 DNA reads TGTGCCAGCAGCCTAGCGGGAGGTTACAATGAGCAGTTCTTC. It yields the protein CASSLAGGYNEQFF.